This T cell receptor (beta chain) is drawn from a study of blood T cells in healthy people across ages. General observations from the study: Per-million-T-cell TCR beta diversity fell roughly linearly with age. Leaving the PBMCs unsorted stopped any conclusive comparison of naive versus antigen-experienced cells. The unknown donor CMV status may have confounded expanded clonotype changes.

Each sample yielded at least 5 micrograms of PBMC total RNA. The CDR3 runs to 14 residues. Germline CDR1 and CDR2: SGHTA and FQGNSA. Deletions cut 1 base from V and 5 bases from J, with 9 bases between. This clonotype occurred many times. Its antigen is currently unknown. Together with a sample-barcoded 5' primer, a J-beta primer mix was included in a second PCR lasting roughly 7 to 11 cycles. TCRdb recomputed calls from the 5' RACE reads with MiXCR, one row per CDR3 protein. The sample has some 900,000 distinct CDR3 sequences; 25% to 35% are singletons. V is TRBV7-2 and J is TRBJ2-4, with a weak D call TRBD2 (6 bases). The sequencing sample was made of blood. This clonotype was sampled from a woman older than 75 in good health. CDR3 DNA sequence: TGTGCCAGCAGCTTAGGCGCGGGACAAAACATTCAGTACTTC. Translated: CASSLGAGQNIQYF.